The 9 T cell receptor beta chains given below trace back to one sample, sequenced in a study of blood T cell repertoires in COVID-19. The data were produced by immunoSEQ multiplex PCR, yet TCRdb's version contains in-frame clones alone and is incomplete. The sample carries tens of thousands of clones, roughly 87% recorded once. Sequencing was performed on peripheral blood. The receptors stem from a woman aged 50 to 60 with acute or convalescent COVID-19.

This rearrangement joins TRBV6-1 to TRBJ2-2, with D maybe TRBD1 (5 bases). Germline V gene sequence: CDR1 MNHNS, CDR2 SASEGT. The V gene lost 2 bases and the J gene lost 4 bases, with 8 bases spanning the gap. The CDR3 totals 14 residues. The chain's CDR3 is CASSEQGSTGELFF. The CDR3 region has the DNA TGTGCCAGCAGTGAACAGGGATCCACCGGGGAGCTGTTTTTT.

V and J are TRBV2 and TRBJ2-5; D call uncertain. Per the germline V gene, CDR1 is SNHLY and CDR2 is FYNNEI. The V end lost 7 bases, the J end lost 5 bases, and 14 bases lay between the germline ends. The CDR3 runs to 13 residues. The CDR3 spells CASTFGQRETQYF. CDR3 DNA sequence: TGTGCCAGCACATTCGGTCAACGGGAGACCCAGTACTTC.

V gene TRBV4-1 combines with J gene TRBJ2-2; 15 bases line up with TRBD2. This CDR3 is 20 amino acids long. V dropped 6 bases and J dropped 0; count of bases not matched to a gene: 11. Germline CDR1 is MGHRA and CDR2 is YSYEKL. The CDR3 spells CASRPGLAGGYPANTGELFF. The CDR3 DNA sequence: TGCGCCAGCAGACCGGGACTAGCGGGGGGCTACCCTGCGAACACCGGGGAGCTGTTTTTT.

The CDR3 DNA reads TGTGCCAGCAGCCCGGGGGGCGCGGGAGGCTACACCTTC. This translates into CASSPGGAGGYTF. This rearrangement joins TRBV7-8 to TRBJ1-2, with D tentatively TRBD1 (6 bases). The CDR3 length is 13 residues. Per germline, CDR1 SGHVS and CDR2 FQNEAQ. Trimming took 5 bases from V and 8 from J, leaving 15 bases between them. Full variable domain (missing parts from reference TRBV7-8 and TRBJ1-2): GAGVSQSPRYKVAKRGQDVALRCDPISGHVSLFWYQQALGQGPEFLTYFQNEAQLDKSGLPSDRFFAERPEGSVSTLKIQRTQQEDSAVYLCASSPGGAGGYTFGSGTRLTVV.

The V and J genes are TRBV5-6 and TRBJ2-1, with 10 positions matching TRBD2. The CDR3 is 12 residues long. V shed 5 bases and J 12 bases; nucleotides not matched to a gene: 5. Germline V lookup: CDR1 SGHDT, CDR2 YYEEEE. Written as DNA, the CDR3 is TGTGCCAGCAGTTCCGGGACTAGCGTGCAGTTCTTC. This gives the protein CASSSGTSVQFF.

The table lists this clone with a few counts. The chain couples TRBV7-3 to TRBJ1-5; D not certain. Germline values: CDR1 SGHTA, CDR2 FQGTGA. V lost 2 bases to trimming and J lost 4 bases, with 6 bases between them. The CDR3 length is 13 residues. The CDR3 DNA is TGTGCCAGCAGCTTAGGACTGAATCAGCCCCAGCATTTT. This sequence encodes CASSLGLNQPQHF.

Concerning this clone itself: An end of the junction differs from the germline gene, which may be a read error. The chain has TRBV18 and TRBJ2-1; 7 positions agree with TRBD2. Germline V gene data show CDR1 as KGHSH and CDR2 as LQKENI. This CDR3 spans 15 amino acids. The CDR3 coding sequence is TGTGCCAGCTCGCGACCCGGGACTACCTATAATGAGCAGTTCTTC. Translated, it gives CASSRPGTTYNEQFF.

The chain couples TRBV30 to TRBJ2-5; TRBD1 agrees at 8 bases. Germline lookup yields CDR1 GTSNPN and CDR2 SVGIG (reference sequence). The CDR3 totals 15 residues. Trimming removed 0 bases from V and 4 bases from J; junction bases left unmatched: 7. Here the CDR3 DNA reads TGTGCCTGGAGTGTAAGGACAGGGCACGGAGAGACCCAGTACTTC. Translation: CAWSVRTGHGETQYF.

CDR3 sequence (DNA): TGTGCCAGCAGCTTAGCGGAAGCGGGGGGGGCAGATACGCAGTATTTT. Encoded protein: CASSLAEAGGADTQYF. This chain joins TRBV7-9 and TRBJ2-3; 10 bases match TRBD2. Germline-derived CDR1 and CDR2 are SEHNR and FQNEAQ (reference sequence). This CDR3 has 16 residues. The trim removed 0 bases at V and 4 bases at J, leaving 4 bases unmatched.